The 5 T cell receptor beta chains presented below share a single source sample, sequenced in a study of blood T cell repertoires in COVID-19. Produced via immunoSEQ multiplex PCR; TCRdb's table is partial and in-frame only. The sample holds 100,000 to 150,000 clones, almost 85% seen once. Material for sequencing was peripheral blood. Source of these receptors: a man between 60 and 70 years old with acute or convalescent COVID-19.

The V call is TRBV7-2, the J call TRBJ2-5, with D possibly matching TRBD2 (5 bases). V was cut by 5 bases and J by 5 bases, with 12 bases left in between. The CDR3 has 13 residues. The germline V gene has CDR1 SGHTA and CDR2 FQGNSA. The CDR3 spells CASSTRTRETQYF. The CDR3 bases are TGTGCCAGCAGCACTAGGACCAGGGAGACCCAGTACTTC. The variable domain in full, completed from reference TRBV7-2 and TRBJ2-5, reads GAGVSQSPSNKVTEKGKDVELRCDPISGHTALYWYRQSLGQGLEFLIYFQGNSAPDKSGLPSDRFSAERTGGSVSTLTIQRTQQEDSAVYLCASSTRTRETQYFGPGTRLLVL.

This clone was picked up a small number of times. The gene calls are TRBV4-1 and TRBJ1-1; possibly TRBD1 for D (5 bases). The CDR3 has 14 amino acids. V lost 0 bases to trimming and J lost 8 bases, with 13 bases between them. Germline lookup yields CDR1 MGHRA and CDR2 YSYEKL. CDR3 DNA: TGCGCCAGCAGCCAAGAGGAGCGGGGCAGAGAAGCTTTCTTT. Its protein is CASSQEERGREAFF.

The V and J genes are TRBV5-6 and TRBJ1-5, with D possibly TRBD1 on 5 matching bases. Germline V gives CDR1 SGHDT, CDR2 YYEEEE. CDR3 length: 13 residues. With 4 bases removed from V and 5 bases from J, the gap between germline ends came to 10 bases. This CDR3 reads CASSPQGYQPQHF. CDR3 nucleotide sequence: TGTGCCAGCAGCCCGCAGGGCTATCAGCCCCAGCATTTT.

As to this clone: Other nucleotide sequences in the sample specify the same CDR3. The rearrangement links TRBV7-6 to TRBJ2-1; 9 positions agree with TRBD1. J gave up 2 bases and V 5 bases, and 4 bases lay outside the gene matches. The CDR3 has 15 amino acids. Germline CDR1 and CDR2: SGHVS and FNYEAQ. The CDR3: CASSRDRETYNEQFF. For the CDR3, the DNA is TGTGCCAGCAGCCGGGACAGGGAGACCTACAATGAGCAGTTCTTC.

This rearrangement joins TRBV5-4 to TRBJ1-1, with unresolved D. Germline CDR1 is SGHNT and CDR2 is YYREEE (reference sequence). This CDR3 contains 13 residues. Trimming left V 3 bases short and J 1 base short, with 7 bases between. CDR3: CASSSPGNTEAFF. The CDR3 bases are TGTGCCAGCAGCTCCCCGGGGAACACTGAAGCTTTCTTT. The whole variable domain, filled in from reference TRBV5-4 and TRBJ1-1, reads ETGVTQSPTHLIKTRGQQVTLRCSSQSGHNTVSWYQQALGQGPQFIFQYYREEENGRGNFPPRFSGLQFPNYSSELNVNALELDDSALYLCASSSPGNTEAFFGQGTRLTVV.